One and the same sample provided the 5 T cell receptor beta chains below, sequenced in a study of T cell repertoires in cytomegalovirus infection (dated by TCRdb to about 2019). TCRdb lists the instrument as Illumina HiSeq 1500. Clones were called with MiXCR by TCRdb after fastp trimmed the public reads at Q25, and only in-frame beta chains were retained. Identical CDR3 protein sequences are pooled into one entry, listed with their most common genes and DNA. The sample yields around 450,000 distinct CDR3 sequences; 25% to 40% were counted once. Around 13% of the sample lies in the top ten. The sample comprised PBMCs. These receptors all stem from a human donor in good health (CMV status not recorded). Some clones in this sample may be carry-over from other donors' samples.

Many counts were recorded for this clonotype. The chain carries TRBV11-1 and TRBJ1-1; D is uncertain. Between the trimmed V and J ends, which lost 2 bases and 1 base, there was a span of 8 bases. There are 14 residues in the CDR3. Germline V gene lookup returns CDR1 SGHAT and CDR2 FQDESV (reference sequence). CDR3 coding DNA: TGTGCCAGCAGCTTATACACGAAGAACACTGAAGCTTTCTTT. It codes for CASSLYTKNTEAFF. Drawing the rest from reference TRBV11-1 and TRBJ1-1, the complete variable domain is EAEVAQSPRYKITEKSQAVAFWCDPISGHATLYWYRQILGQGPELLVQFQDESVVDDSQLPKDRFSAERLKGVDSTLKIQPAELGDSAMYLCASSLYTKNTEAFFGQGTRLTVV.

The rearrangement joins TRBV6-2 or TRBV6-3 to TRBJ2-5; TRBD2 matches at 12 bases. With 6 bases clipped from V and 2 bases from J, the junction kept 1 base outside the gene matches. This CDR3 is 14 amino acids long. CDR1 is MNHEY and CDR2 is SVGEGT in the germline V gene. The chain's CDR3 is CASSGTSGQETQYF. The CDR3 DNA is TGTGCCAGCAGCGGGACTAGCGGGCAAGAGACCCAGTACTTC.

The genes are TRBV20-1 and TRBJ2-5; 8 positions agree with TRBD2. The germline V gene has CDR1 DFQATT and CDR2 SNEGSKA (reference sequence). Losses at the gene ends were 1 base for V and 3 bases for J; bases not matched to a gene: 16. CDR3 length equals 18 residues. The CDR3 DNA reads as TGCAGTGCTAGAGGGGACGGGGGCCCGGGGGGGCCGGAAGAGACCCAGTACTTC. This codes for CSARGDGGPGGPEETQYF.

This clonotype was seen at least ten times. The chain joins TRBV7-2 to TRBJ1-1; D gene ambiguous. Germline lookup yields CDR1 SGHTA and CDR2 FQGNSA. Trimming took off 1 base at V and 8 bases at J, with 8 bases between the two ends. The CDR3 has 12 residues. CDR3 amino acids: CASSLVAREAFF. CDR3 coding DNA: TGTGCCAGCAGCTTAGTGGCCAGGGAAGCTTTCTTT.

The chain has TRBV7-9 and TRBJ2-2; TRBD1 matches 8 bases. The CDR3 length is 17 residues. V dropped 3 bases and J dropped 2; count of bases not matched to a gene: 8. Germline CDR1 reads SEHNR; CDR2 reads FQNEAQ (reference sequence). CDR3 bases: TGTGCCAGCAGCTTCGGAGGAGGGACAGGAAACACCGGGGAGCTGTTTTTT. Its protein is CASSFGGGTGNTGELFF.